This T cell receptor beta chain was sequenced for a study of T cell responses to AZD1222 COVID-19 vaccine. Here immunoSEQ multiplex PCR was the method, and the copy in TCRdb shows in-frame clones only, minus some. Seen here are more than 110,000 clones, 90% to 95% observed once, and the top ten hold about 9.1%. Study results and limitations: Regions left unmutated in variants are reportedly the target of nearly half of spike-specific TCRs. Clonal diversity may have been underestimated, and the donors were mostly white British, with more females than males.

The V gene lost 7 bases and the J gene lost 4 bases, with 17 bases spanning the gap. The CDR3 runs 15 residues. In germline, CDR1 is LNHDA, CDR2 SQIVND (reference sequence). Notes on this clone: The target antigen is unknown.

The V call is TRBV19, the J call TRBJ1-5, with a possible D match to TRBD1 (5 bases). The sample consisted of peripheral blood, taken on day 0 of AZD1222 vaccination. The TCR was taken from an adult in good health. CDR3 nucleotide sequence: TGTGCCAGTACCTATTCCCGGGGGGGTAATCAGCCCCAGCATTTT. It translates to CASTYSRGGNQPQHF.